The source of this TCR beta chain is a study of shared clonotypes between healthy human individuals. As concerns this clone: The antigen remains unidentified.

The germline CDR1 and CDR2 sequences are SQVTM and ANQGSEA. The V and J ends lost 6 bases and 0 bases, in that order; junction bases with no gene match: 3. The CDR3 runs 14 residues. Study-wide findings and caveats: A small donor pool kept down the genetic and exposure-history diversity that was represented. Roughly 5% of naive CD4 clonotypes were shared across a few donors.

There were only Caucasian adults among the donors, and all lived in Nashville, Tennessee. Profiling relied on immunoSEQ multiplex PCR, and the TCRdb table lists in-frame clones only, not all of them. The table has hundreds of thousands of clones, about 96% seen once. The chain couples TRBV29-1 to TRBJ1-5; 9 positions match TRBD1. This receptor was identified in a woman in her 30s in good health. The sequencing sample was made of naive CD4+ T cells sorted from blood. Subset described: CD45RA+ positively selected. The CDR3 spells CSVETGGSNQPQHF. In DNA, the CDR3 is TGCAGCGTGGAGACAGGGGGTAGCAATCAGCCCCAGCATTTT.